This T cell receptor beta chain was retrieved from a study of CD8 T cells in ankylosing spondylitis. Regarding the study as a whole: Apparently characteristic of ankylosing spondylitis blood was a TCR beta motif (about 8 highly homologous variants).

The CDR3 sequence is 17 residues long. Per germline, CDR1 KGHDR and CDR2 SFDVKD. The V segment lost 8 bases and the J segment 3 bases; nucleotides outside the gene matches: 12. This clonotype has only a few counts. Its antigen is unidentified. Quantitative 5'-RACE with molecular barcodes generated TCR beta libraries. TCRdb recomputed calls from the 5' RACE reads with MiXCR, one row per CDR3 protein. The sample consists of about 440,000 distinct CDR3 sequences, roughly 15% of them appearing once. This chain joins TRBV24-1 and TRBJ2-2; TRBD1 agrees at 9 bases. The receptor comes from a male donor with ankylosing spondylitis. Material: blood, either unsorted or a sorted T cell fraction (not recorded which). CDR3 sequence reads: CATNPGTGTGDTGELFF. CDR3 nucleotides: TGTGCCACCAATCCCGGGACAGGGACCGGGGACACCGGGGAGCTGTTTTTT.